This TCR beta chain was identified in a study of blood T cell repertoires in COVID-19. Produced via immunoSEQ multiplex PCR; TCRdb's table is partial and in-frame only. The table lists roughly 210,000 clones, roughly 84% of them singletons. The CDR3 runs 14 residues. V was trimmed by 7 bases and J by 6 bases, leaving 16 bases between them. Germline CDR1 is LNHDA and CDR2 is SQIVND (reference sequence). The clonotype originates from a man under 40 in a cohort exposed to, infected with or recovered from COVID-19 (not recorded which). The sample was PBMCs or T cells enriched from blood (not recorded which). V and J are TRBV19 and TRBJ2-1, with D possibly matching TRBD1 (7 bases). CDR3 sequence (DNA): TGTGCCAGTATCGCGACAGGGAGGAGCAATGAGCAGTTCTTC. Protein: CASIATGRSNEQFF.